The source of this TCR beta chain is a study of shared clonotypes between healthy human individuals. The table came from immunoSEQ multiplex PCR; TCRdb's copy has only in-frame clones and leaves some out. This sample yields around 2.3 million clones, of which 90% to 97% are seen a single time; less than 0.15% belongs to the top ten. This clonotype originated in a man younger than 30 in good health. The sample comprised naive CD4+ T cells sorted from blood. Subset denoted: CD45RA+ positively selected.

DNA of the CDR3: TGTGCCAGCAGACGGGACTTCGCAGATACGCAGTATTTT. Protein product: CASRRDFADTQYF. The J gene is TRBJ2-3, the V gene TRBV6-5, with D possibly TRBD2 on 6 matching bases. Trimming removed 6 bases from V and 4 bases from J, with 11 bases in between. This CDR3 region has 13 residues. Germline V gives CDR1 MNHEY, CDR2 SVGAGI.